Below are 30 T cell receptor beta chains sequenced from a single sample in a study of cytomegalovirus exposure and HLA in healthy donors. PCR involved 60 Vbeta and 13 Jbeta primers. Generated by immunoSEQ multiplex PCR, the TCRdb table keeps only in-frame clones and is missing some. The sample holds about 160,000 clones, 87% seen once. The sequenced material came from PBMCs. Source of these receptors: a young woman in good health and CMV-seronegative.

The rearrangement joins TRBV5-4 to TRBJ2-7, with D maybe TRBD2 (6 bases). V lost 2 bases and J 2 bases, leaving 11 bases between the germline ends. This CDR3 has 14 amino acids. CDR1 and CDR2 from the germline V gene are SGHNT and YYREEE (reference sequence). Written as DNA, the CDR3 is TGTGCCAGCAGCTTCAGTCGGGGGACCTACGAGCAGTACTTC. This translates into CASSFSRGTYEQYF.

The chain carries TRBV18 and TRBJ2-3; TRBD1 is a possible D gene (5 bases). The germline V gene encodes CDR1 KGHSH and CDR2 LQKENI. V dropped 3 bases and J dropped 4 bases, with 14 bases sitting between them. CDR3 length: 15 amino acids. In DNA form, the CDR3 reads TGTGCCAGCTCACCGGGGCAGAGTAGCCCAGATACGCAGTATTTT. As protein: CASSPGQSSPDTQYF. The full variable domain, in which reference TRBV18 and TRBJ2-3 provide the parts outside the CDR3, is NAGVMQNPRHLVRRRGQEARLRCSPMKGHSHVYWYRQLPEEGLKFMVYLQKENIIDESGMPKERFSAEFPKEGPSILRIQQVVRGDSAAYFCASSPGQSSPDTQYFGPGTRLTVL.

The V and J genes are TRBV10-1 and TRBJ1-1; 11 nucleotides line up with TRBD1. The length of the CDR3 is 16 residues. The germline CDR1 and CDR2 sequences are WNHNN and SYGVQD (reference sequence). With V trimmed by 6 bases and J by 3 bases, 9 bases remained unmatched. This CDR3 is CASSRGQGAGDTEAFF. The DNA of the CDR3 is TGCGCCAGCAGCCGCGGACAGGGGGCCGGGGACACTGAAGCTTTCTTT.

The table lists this clone with a few counts. V usage is TRBV6-6 and J usage is TRBJ2-3; D possibly corresponds to TRBD1 (5 bases). This CDR3 region has 15 residues. The germline V gene encodes CDR1 MNHNY and CDR2 SVGAGI (reference sequence). The V end lost 4 bases, the J end lost 1 base, and 12 bases lay between the germline ends. The chain's CDR3 is CASSFQGSRTDTQYF. DNA of the CDR3: TGTGCCAGCAGTTTCCAGGGCTCCCGCACAGATACGCAGTATTTT.

This chain links TRBV13 with TRBJ2-7, with TRBD1 identical over 10 bases. Trimming took 5 bases from V and 3 from J; bases not matched to a gene: 7. The CDR3 length is 15 residues. Germline loops: CDR1 PRHDT, CDR2 FYEKMQ (reference sequence). The chain's CDR3 is CASSHAGTGDYEQYF. The CDR3 nucleotides are TGTGCCAGCAGCCATGCGGGGACAGGGGACTACGAGCAGTACTTC.

The chain recombines TRBV5-1 with TRBJ1-6; TRBD1 is a possible D gene (6 bases). This CDR3 has 15 amino acids. Trimming removed 4 bases at V and 4 bases at J, with 12 bases between. Germline values: CDR1 SGHRS, CDR2 YFSETQ. CDR3 sequence: CASSRVDSYNSPLHF. CDR3 bases: TGCGCCAGCAGCAGGGTGGACAGTTATAATTCACCCCTCCACTTT.

The chain carries TRBV9 and TRBJ2-2; 8 positions match TRBD1. The CDR3 spans 15 residues. V shed 4 bases and J 7 bases; nucleotides not matched to a gene: 9. Germline CDR1 and CDR2: SGDLS and YYNGEE. DNA for the CDR3: TGTGCCAGCAGCTCCAGGACAGGGATAATCGGGGAGCTGTTTTTT. The encoded protein is CASSSRTGIIGELFF.

This sequence joins TRBV10-2 and TRBJ1-1, with D possibly matching TRBD1 (6 bases). The length of the CDR3 is 13 residues. Germline V lookup: CDR1 WSHSY, CDR2 SAAADI. Trimming took off 5 bases at V and 6 bases at J, with 13 bases between the two ends. CDR3 sequence (DNA): TGCGCCAGCAGTCCCTTAAAGGGGGCTGAAGCTTTCTTT. Encoded protein: CASSPLKGAEAFF.

The chain recombines TRBV5-1 with TRBJ2-7; unclear D gene. The CDR3 runs 15 residues. Germline V gives CDR1 SGHRS, CDR2 YFSETQ. The V and J ends lost 4 bases and 1 base respectively, with 15 bases between them. The CDR3 DNA is TGCGCCAGCAGCCCCGAGGCGCGGCGGTCCTACGAGCAGTACTTC. Amino acids: CASSPEARRSYEQYF.

About this clone: Its ends do not fully match the called genes, so a read error is possible. This sequence joins TRBV7-9 and TRBJ1-6, with TRBD1 identical over 7 bases. From germline, CDR1 is SEHNR and CDR2 FQNEAQ (reference sequence). There are 16 residues in the CDR3. The DNA for the CDR3 is TGTTCCAGCAGCTTTGGACAGGCCCCCAATAATTCACCCCTCCACTTT. Its protein product is CSSSFGQAPNNSPLHF.

The V gene is TRBV6-5, the J gene TRBJ1-2; a weak D match, TRBD1 (6 bases). There are 13 residues in the CDR3. V lost 5 bases and J 5 bases, leaving 12 bases between the germline ends. Germline CDR1 and CDR2: MNHEY and SVGAGI. CDR3 amino acids: CASSVGALYGYTF. CDR3 coding DNA: TGTGCCAGCAGTGTGGGGGCGCTTTATGGCTACACCTTC.

This chain connects TRBV28 to TRBJ1-3, with no clear D. CDR3 length equals 13 residues. Trimming removed 5 bases at V and 2 bases at J, with 7 bases between. Germline V gives CDR1 MDHEN, CDR2 SYDVKM. The CDR3 DNA is TGTGCCAGCAGTCTAATGCCTGGAAACACCATATATTTT. Encoded protein: CASSLMPGNTIYF.

CDR3 protein: CASSPPAGGPHTGELFF. DNA of the CDR3: TGTGCCAGCAGCCCACCTGCAGGGGGGCCCCACACCGGGGAGCTGTTTTTT. The chain couples TRBV7-9 to TRBJ2-2, with TRBD1 as a possible D gene (7 bases). The CDR3 sequence is 17 residues long. Per germline, CDR1 SEHNR and CDR2 FQNEAQ (reference sequence). Trimming cost V 5 bases and J 3 bases, with 19 bases left between them.

The chain couples TRBV5-4 to TRBJ2-1, with D maybe TRBD2 (6 bases). Trimming removed 0 bases from V and 7 bases from J, with 17 bases in between. Per the germline V gene, CDR1 is SGHNT and CDR2 is YYREEE (reference sequence). The CDR3 is 16 amino acids. The CDR3 here is CASSLGGVAGGNEQFF. DNA for the CDR3: TGTGCCAGCAGCTTGGGGGGGGTGGCCGGGGGTAATGAGCAGTTCTTC.

The chain recombines TRBV5-6 with TRBJ2-3, with a weak D call TRBD2 (6 bases). Germline CDR1 is SGHDT and CDR2 is YYEEEE. Trimming pared 2 bases from V and 0 bases from J, leaving 10 bases between. The CDR3 is 15 amino acids. The CDR3 is CASSFGGASTDTQYF. The DNA for the CDR3 is TGTGCCAGCAGCTTTGGCGGGGCTAGCACAGATACGCAGTATTTT. The whole variable domain, remainder taken from reference TRBV5-6 and TRBJ2-3, is DAGVTQSPTHLIKTRGQQVTLRCSPKSGHDTVSWYQQALGQGPQFIFQYYEEEERQRGNFPDRFSGHQFPNYSSELNVNALLLGDSALYLCASSFGGASTDTQYFGPGTRLTVL.

The CDR3 DNA sequence: TGTGCCAGCAGCCGACCTGGACAGAACACTGAAGCTTTCTTT. Translating gives CASSRPGQNTEAFF. The chain employs TRBV7-2 and TRBJ1-1; perhaps TRBD1 as D (5 bases). The V gene lost 5 bases and the J gene lost 1 base, with 11 bases spanning the gap. From germline, CDR1 is SGHTA and CDR2 FQGNSA. CDR3 length equals 14 residues. Drawing the rest from reference TRBV7-2 and TRBJ1-1, the complete variable domain is GAGVSQSPSNKVTEKGKDVELRCDPISGHTALYWYRQSLGQGLEFLIYFQGNSAPDKSGLPSDRFSAERTGGSVSTLTIQRTQQEDSAVYLCASSRPGQNTEAFFGQGTRLTVV.

This chain connects TRBV7-2 to TRBJ2-7, with 10 bases that match TRBD2. The CDR3 runs to 15 residues. Trimming took 5 bases from V and 7 from J; bases not matched to a gene: 11. The germline V gene encodes CDR1 SGHTA and CDR2 FQGNSA. The CDR3 spells CASSQRGGREGEQYF. DNA for the CDR3: TGTGCCAGCAGCCAGCGGGGGGGCCGGGAAGGAGAGCAGTACTTC.

The V call is TRBV5-1, the J call TRBJ2-7, with D maybe TRBD1 (6 bases). This CDR3 region has 16 residues. With 4 bases removed from V and 4 bases from J, the gap between germline ends came to 21 bases. Germline assignment: CDR1 SGHRS and CDR2 YFSETQ. The DNA for the CDR3 is TGCGCCAGCAGCCTACCCCTACAGGGTTCGGTATACGAGCAGTACTTC. Translated: CASSLPLQGSVYEQYF.

The chain recombines TRBV28 with TRBJ2-3, with TRBD1 matching 11 bases. The length of the CDR3 is 16 residues. V lost 2 bases and J lost 2; bases outside the gene matches: 3. Germline values: CDR1 MDHEN, CDR2 SYDVKM. For the CDR3, the DNA is TGTGCCAGCAGTTTACCCGGACAGGGGGCCACAGATACGCAGTATTTT. As protein: CASSLPGQGATDTQYF.

The V and J genes are TRBV7-2 and TRBJ1-1; maybe TRBD1 (6 bases). The CDR3 consists of 12 residues. Looked up from germline, CDR1 is SGHTA and CDR2 is FQGNSA. Deletions cut 5 bases from V and 11 bases from J, with 15 bases between. This CDR3 is CASSEPRGRAFF. For the CDR3, the DNA is TGTGCCAGCAGCGAACCCAGGGGTAGGGCTTTCTTT. The variable domain in full, completed from reference TRBV7-2 and TRBJ1-1, reads GAGVSQSPSNKVTEKGKDVELRCDPISGHTALYWYRQSLGQGLEFLIYFQGNSAPDKSGLPSDRFSAERTGGSVSTLTIQRTQQEDSAVYLCASSEPRGRAFFGQGTRLTVV.

The gene calls are TRBV7-2 and TRBJ2-1, with 10 bases lining up with TRBD1. CDR3 length: 16 amino acids. Germline V gene lookup returns CDR1 SGHTA and CDR2 FQGNSA. Germline trimming cut 0 bases from V and 6 bases from J; bases unmatched to any gene: 5. CDR3 DNA sequence: TGTGCCAGCAGCTTAGCAGGGACAGGGGAAGGCAATGAGCAGTTCTTC. Residues: CASSLAGTGEGNEQFF.

The V gene is TRBV19, the J gene TRBJ1-4; D perhaps matches TRBD1 (6 bases). Germline V gene sequence: CDR1 LNHDA, CDR2 SQIVND (reference sequence). V was cut by 1 base and J by 7 bases, with 16 bases left in between. The CDR3 runs to 16 residues. CDR3 region: CASSIAGTRDGEKLFF. The CDR3 DNA reads TGTGCCAGTAGTATAGCCGGGACAAGGGATGGTGAAAAACTGTTTTTT.

The J gene is TRBJ2-7, the V gene TRBV9; tentative D call: TRBD1 (6 bases). Germline assignment: CDR1 SGDLS and CDR2 YYNGEE. V was trimmed by 0 bases and J by 3 bases, leaving 10 bases between them. This CDR3 is built from 14 residues. The CDR3 reads CASSVGPQGYEQYF. The CDR3 DNA is TGTGCCAGCAGCGTAGGTCCACAGGGCTACGAGCAGTACTTC.

V usage is TRBV4-3 and J usage is TRBJ1-5; D perhaps matches TRBD1 (5 bases). This CDR3 region has 14 residues. CDR1 is LGHNA and CDR2 is YSLEER in the germline V gene. The V gene lost 0 bases and the J gene lost 6 bases, with 9 bases spanning the gap. DNA for the CDR3: TGCGCCAGCAGCCAAGACTCAAGGGGTCAGCCCCAGCATTTT. Protein: CASSQDSRGQPQHF.

The chain has TRBV30 and TRBJ2-7, with a weak D call TRBD2 (5 bases). The CDR3 has 12 residues. CDR1 is GTSNPN and CDR2 is SVGIG in the germline V gene (reference sequence). V shed 3 bases and J shed 6 bases, with 12 bases lying between them. The CDR3 spells CAWSPAVGEQYF. The CDR3 nucleotides read TGTGCCTGGAGCCCAGCGGTCGGCGAGCAGTACTTC.

The V and J genes are TRBV27 and TRBJ2-7; D perhaps matches TRBD1 (6 bases). This CDR3 is 14 amino acids long. V lost 6 bases and J lost 2, with 14 bases in between. Germline CDR1 MNHEY, CDR2 SMNVEV (reference sequence). CDR3 loop: CASSSYGTTYEQYF. The DNA for the CDR3 is TGTGCCAGCAGCTCTTATGGGACAACCTACGAGCAGTACTTC.

The V and J genes are TRBV19 and TRBJ1-2; 12 bases line up with TRBD1. The germline V gene encodes CDR1 LNHDA and CDR2 SQIVND (reference sequence). Germline trimming cut 5 bases from V and 8 bases from J; bases unmatched to any gene: 18. The CDR3 consists of 18 residues. The CDR3 nucleotides read TGTGCCAGTAGTCCTCAAAAGGGGACAGGGGGCAGCCACGACGGCTACACCTTC. Amino acid sequence: CASSPQKGTGGSHDGYTF.

This chain uses TRBV27 with TRBJ2-5; maybe TRBD2 (5 bases). In germline, CDR1 is MNHEY, CDR2 SMNVEV (reference sequence). Deletions cut 5 bases from V and 4 bases from J, with 14 bases between. The CDR3 runs to 14 residues. CDR3 nucleotide sequence: TGTGCCAGCAGTCCGAGGGCCCGGGGAGAGACCCAGTACTTC. Translated, it gives CASSPRARGETQYF.

This chain uses TRBV6-5 with TRBJ2-7; D may be TRBD1 (6 bases). Germline lookup yields CDR1 MNHEY and CDR2 SVGAGI. This CDR3 is built from 13 residues. The V gene lost 2 bases and the J gene lost 4 bases, with 9 bases spanning the gap. The chain's CDR3 is CASSYTGRYEQYF. Written as DNA, the CDR3 is TGTGCCAGCAGTTACACAGGGCGATACGAGCAGTACTTC.

The chain couples TRBV5-6 to TRBJ2-7, with TRBD2 matching 10 bases. The CDR3 runs 14 residues. Losses at the gene ends were 2 bases for V and 7 bases for J; bases not matched to a gene: 6. Germline CDR1 reads SGHDT; CDR2 reads YYEEEE. CDR3 residues: CASSFSLAGREQYF. In DNA, the CDR3 is TGTGCCAGCAGCTTTTCACTAGCGGGAAGGGAGCAGTACTTC.